Listed below are T cell receptor beta chains from one sample, sequenced in a study of Ad26.COV2.S vaccination and SARS-CoV-2 variants. TCRdb's table, derived via immunoSEQ multiplex PCR, lists solely in-frame clones and lacks some. The sample contains 300,000 to 350,000 clones, around nine tenths of which appear only once. The material was peripheral blood, obtained in a trial of Ad26.COV2.S vaccine versus placebo. Receptor source: a person aged 18-60 years who received the Ad26.COV2.S COVID-19 vaccine or a placebo. Each CDR3 is given with its conserved first and last residue. Each record gives: V gene, CDR3 length, J gene, CDR3 protein.

TRBV28,14,TRBJ1-3,CASSLAGPGNTIYF
TRBV2,12,TRBJ2-7,CASKGGVYEQYF
TRBV4-1,16,TRBJ1-2,CASSPYHQRDGYGYTF
TRBV18,14,TRBJ1-2,CASSPPGQSYGYTF
TRBV15,16,TRBJ2-6,CATSRNRGSGANVLTF
TRBV7-9,15,TRBJ1-2,CASSTSGGADYRHTF
TRBV19,15,TRBJ2-7,CASSIGAGRVYEQYF
TRBV7-9,18,TRBJ1-4,CASSGTGEYWSTNEKLFF
TRBV5-1,14,TRBJ1-1,CASSLGTDHTEAFF
TRBV5-4,16,TRBJ2-7,CASSRGGLAGVDEQYF
TRBV10-3,14,TRBJ2-7,CAIREGQASYEQYF
TRBV6-5,15,TRBJ1-2,CASNHRQDPPYGYTF
TRBV10-2,15,TRBJ2-7,CASSDRGLSSYEQYF
TRBV19,15,TRBJ2-1,CASSIDWTYNNEQFF
TRBV5-6,14,TRBJ2-7,CASSPGLAIYEQYF
TRBV2,13,TRBJ2-1,CASRVGQGSEQFF
TRBV24-1,12,TRBJ2-3,CATSGGIDTQYF
TRBV6-5,14,TRBJ2-1,CASSWLVDNNEQFF
TRBV7-6,13,TRBJ2-7,CASSLEQGYEQYF
TRBV28,14,TRBJ2-7,CASQRTGNAYEQYF
TRBV6-6,12,TRBJ2-7,CASSYSQYEQYF
TRBV7-3,15,TRBJ2-5,CASGEEVLRVETQYF